This note documents a single TCR beta chain sequence. Its antigen is as yet unknown. This record comes from a study of cytomegalovirus exposure and HLA in healthy donors. The wider study: The same platform was used for the 110 or so validation repertoires and the 600 to 850 first-cohort repertoires, a later analysis reported. Study-level findings and limits: Usually a TCR sequence was rare, but some public TCRs were found in many donors.

Looked up from germline, CDR1 is SGHDN and CDR2 is FVKESK. Trimming stripped 0 bases from V and 2 bases from J, with 14 bases between. The CDR3 consists of 16 residues. Method: immunoSEQ multiplex PCR; TCRdb's copy keeps in-frame clones and lacks some. This table holds under 400,000 clones, approximately 85% found once. This receptor was obtained from a man aged 25 to 40 in good health and CMV-seronegative. The sequenced material came from PBMCs. The chain combines TRBV14 with TRBJ2-7; TRBD2 might be the D (5 bases). The CDR3 loop is CASSQEVATPPYEQYF. Written as DNA, the CDR3 is TGTGCCAGCAGCCAAGAGGTAGCGACACCACCCTACGAGCAGTACTTC.